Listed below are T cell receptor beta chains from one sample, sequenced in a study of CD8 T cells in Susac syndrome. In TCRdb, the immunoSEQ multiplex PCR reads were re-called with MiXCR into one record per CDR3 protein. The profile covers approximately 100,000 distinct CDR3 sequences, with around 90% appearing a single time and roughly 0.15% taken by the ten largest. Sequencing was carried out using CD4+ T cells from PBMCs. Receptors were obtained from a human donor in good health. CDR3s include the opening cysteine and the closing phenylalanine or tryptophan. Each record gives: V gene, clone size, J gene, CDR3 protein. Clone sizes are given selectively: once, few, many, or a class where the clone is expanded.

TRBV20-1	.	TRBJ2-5	CSAPDGLGQQETQYF
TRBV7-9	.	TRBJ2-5	CASTPGRGGPETQYF
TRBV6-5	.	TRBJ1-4	CASSYIDRGLEKLFF
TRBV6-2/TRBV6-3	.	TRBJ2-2	CASRAGTRGGFAGELFF
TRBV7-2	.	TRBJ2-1	CASTTSHNEQFF
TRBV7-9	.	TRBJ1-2	CASSVTARGYTF
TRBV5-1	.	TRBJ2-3	CASSAGTVNTQYF
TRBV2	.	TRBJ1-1	CASSEGETEAFF
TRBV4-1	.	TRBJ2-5	CASSQDWGSQLETQYF
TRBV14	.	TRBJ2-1	CASSQAGGSSYNEQFF
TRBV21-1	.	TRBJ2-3	CASSKRQHLVSASTDTQYF
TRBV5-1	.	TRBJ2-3	CASSGGQPTDTQYF
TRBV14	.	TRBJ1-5	CASSQGTGSNQPQHF
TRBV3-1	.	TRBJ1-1	CASSEGRGVGFF
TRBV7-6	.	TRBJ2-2	CASSRTRDTGELFF
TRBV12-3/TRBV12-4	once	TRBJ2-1	CASSLITLAGVERNEQFF
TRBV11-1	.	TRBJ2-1	CASSLMISGSGNEQFF
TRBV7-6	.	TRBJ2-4	CASSPTSGLAKNIQYF
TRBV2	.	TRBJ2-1	CASSAGLKGYEQFF
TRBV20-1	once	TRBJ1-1	CSARATGPGVTEAFF
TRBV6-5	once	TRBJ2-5	CASSYSILAGGQETQYF
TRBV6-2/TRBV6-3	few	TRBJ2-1	CASSYTSGAPNEQFF
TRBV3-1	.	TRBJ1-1	CASSPRSNTEAFF
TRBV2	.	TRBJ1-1	CASSERVNTEAFF
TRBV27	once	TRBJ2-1	CASSSPGGTDNEQFF
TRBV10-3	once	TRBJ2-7	CAISEYRGASYEQYF
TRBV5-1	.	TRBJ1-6	CASSGGQGASPLHF